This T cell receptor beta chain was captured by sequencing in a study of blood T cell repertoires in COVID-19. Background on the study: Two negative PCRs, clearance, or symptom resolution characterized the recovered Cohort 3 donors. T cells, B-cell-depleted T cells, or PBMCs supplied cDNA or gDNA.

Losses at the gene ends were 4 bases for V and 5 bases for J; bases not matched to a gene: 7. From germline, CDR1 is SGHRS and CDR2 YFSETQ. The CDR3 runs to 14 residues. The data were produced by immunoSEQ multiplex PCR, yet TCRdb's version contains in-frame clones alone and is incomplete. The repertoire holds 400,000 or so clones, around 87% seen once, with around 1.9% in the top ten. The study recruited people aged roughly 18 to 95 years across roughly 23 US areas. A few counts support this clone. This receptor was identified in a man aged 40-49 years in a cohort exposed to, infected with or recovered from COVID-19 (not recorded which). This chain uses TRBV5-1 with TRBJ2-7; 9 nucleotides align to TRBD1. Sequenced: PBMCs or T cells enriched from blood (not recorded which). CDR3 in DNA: TGCGCCAGCAGCGCCGGGACAGGGAGGAACGAGCAGTACTTC. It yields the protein CASSAGTGRNEQYF.